The text below deals with one T cell receptor (beta chain). This sample is drawn from a study of blood T cells in healthy people across ages. Together with a sample-barcoded 5' primer, a J-beta primer mix was included in a second PCR lasting roughly 6 to 12 cycles. TCRdb re-called the 5' RACE reads through MiXCR, storing one row per CDR3 protein. The sample lists over 1,200,000 distinct CDR3 sequences; 45% to 70% were seen once. The study recruited healthy Caucasian donors from Russia who were aged about 6 to 90. The sequencing sample was made of blood. The clonotype comes from a young man in good health.

The CDR3 DNA follows: TGTGCCAGCAGCTTACAGGCCGCCTCCTTTAGTACAGATACGCAGTATTTT. Its protein is CASSLQAASFSTDTQYF. V and J are TRBV7-2 and TRBJ2-3; D call uncertain. Germline-derived CDR1 and CDR2 are SGHTA and FQGNSA. The ends were cut back, 2 bases at V and 3 bases at J, with 18 bases in the middle. This CDR3 has 17 residues.